This T cell receptor beta chain was sequenced during a study of cytomegalovirus exposure and HLA in healthy donors. The overall study: The roughly 670 first-cohort repertoires and the approximately 110 validation repertoires shared the same platform, a later analysis reported. Study observations and caveats: The study put around 180 TCR beta chains on its list as cytomegalovirus-associated.

This CDR3 comprises 14 residues. Deletions cut 6 bases from V and 8 bases from J, with 19 bases between. The germline CDR1 and CDR2 sequences are SGHAT and FQNNGV. From the roughly 110-subject validation cohort, which was separate from the roughly 610-subject first cohort, the donors were drawn. Only in-frame clones appear in the TCRdb table, and some are missing; sequencing was by immunoSEQ multiplex PCR. Seen here are about 250,000 clones, roughly 87% observed once, and the top ten hold 12%. On this clone: What it binds is not known.

The clonotype originates from a man younger than 30 in good health and CMV-seropositive. The chain uses TRBV11-2 and TRBJ1-2; D perhaps matches TRBD1 (5 bases). The sample taken for sequencing was PBMCs. CDR3 DNA sequence: TGTGCCAGCAGTCAGCCAGGGTTTCTAGAGGGCTACACCTTC. It specifies CASSQPGFLEGYTF.